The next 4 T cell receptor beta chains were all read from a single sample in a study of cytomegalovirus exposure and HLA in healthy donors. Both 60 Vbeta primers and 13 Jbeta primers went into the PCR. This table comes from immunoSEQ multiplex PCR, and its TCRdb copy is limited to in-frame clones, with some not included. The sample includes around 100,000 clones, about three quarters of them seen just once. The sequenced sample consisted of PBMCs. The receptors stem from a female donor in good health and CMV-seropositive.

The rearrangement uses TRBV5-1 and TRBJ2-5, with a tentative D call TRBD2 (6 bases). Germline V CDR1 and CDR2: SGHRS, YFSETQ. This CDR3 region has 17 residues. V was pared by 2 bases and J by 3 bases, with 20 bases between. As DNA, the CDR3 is TGCGCCAGCAGCTTTAACGGGGGTTACGGTGGAAAAGAGACCCAGTACTTC. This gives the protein CASSFNGGYGGKETQYF.

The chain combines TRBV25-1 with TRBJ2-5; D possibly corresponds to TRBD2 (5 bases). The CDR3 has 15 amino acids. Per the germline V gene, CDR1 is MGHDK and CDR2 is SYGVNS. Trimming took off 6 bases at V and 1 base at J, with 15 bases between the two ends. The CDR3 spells CASRADIGIQETQYF. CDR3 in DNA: TGTGCCAGCAGGGCTGATATCGGGATCCAAGAGACCCAGTACTTC.

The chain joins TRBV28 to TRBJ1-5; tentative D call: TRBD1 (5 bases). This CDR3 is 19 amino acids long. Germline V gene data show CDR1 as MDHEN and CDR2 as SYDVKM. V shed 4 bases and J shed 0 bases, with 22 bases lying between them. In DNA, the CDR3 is TGTGCCAGCAGTTCGGGACTCACAAGAGGGGTATATAGCAATCAGCCCCAGCATTTT. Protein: CASSSGLTRGVYSNQPQHF.

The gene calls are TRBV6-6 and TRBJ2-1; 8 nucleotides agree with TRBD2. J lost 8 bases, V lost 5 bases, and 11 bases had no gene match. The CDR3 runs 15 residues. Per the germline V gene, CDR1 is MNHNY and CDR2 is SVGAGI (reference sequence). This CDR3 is CASSGSLRAGDEQFF. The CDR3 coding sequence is TGTGCCAGCAGTGGGTCCTTAAGAGCGGGAGATGAGCAGTTCTTC.